Listed below are T cell receptor beta chains from one sample, sequenced in a study of neurological immune-mediated disorders. TCRdb reanalysed the 5' RACE reads using MiXCR and keeps one entry per CDR3 protein. Here the sample spans some 55,000 distinct CDR3 sequences, roughly 8.4% being singletons. The sample consisted of PBMCs. These receptors were collected from a woman aged 40 to 49 in good health. Both conserved end residues are part of each CDR3. The D gene is left open where the match is weak. Rows may omit the clone size; those that give it use once, few, many or a size class.

j_gene | d_gene | abundance | v_gene | CDR3aa | CDR3nt
TRBJ1-1 | NA | many | TRBV6-5 | CASRDHRVGNTEAFF | TGTGCCAGCAGAGACCACAGGGTGGGCAACACTGAAGCTTTCTTT
TRBJ2-2 | NA | many | TRBV5-5 | CASSLGGQRTGELFF | TGTGCCAGCAGCTTGGGGGGACAACGCACCGGGGAGCTGTTTTTT
TRBJ1-6 | TRBD1 | once | TRBV10-2 | CTTQGPKVGNSPLHF | TGCACCACACAGGGGCCAAAGGTGGGCAATTCACCCCTCCACTTT
TRBJ1-4 | NA | few | TRBV20-1 | CSARVSGAGEKLFF | TGCAGTGCGAGAGTGTCGGGGGCGGGTGAAAAACTGTTTTTT
TRBJ1-1 | NA | many | TRBV9 | CASSPGPGAEAFF | TGTGCCAGCAGCCCGGGCCCCGGGGCTGAAGCTTTCTTT
TRBJ2-7 | NA | few | TRBV12-3/TRBV12-4 | CASSVSYEQYF | TGTGCCAGCAGTGTAAGTTACGAGCAGTACTTC
TRBJ2-2 | TRBD1 | NA | TRBV27 | CASSRDRAYGELFF | TGTGCCAGCAGTCGGGACAGGGCATACGGGGAGCTGTTTTTT
TRBJ2-1 | TRBD2 | many | TRBV12-3/TRBV12-4 | CASSGAGRDEQFF | TGTGCCAGCAGTGGGGCAGGGAGGGATGAGCAGTTCTTC
TRBJ2-3 | NA | many | TRBV29-1 | CSVDGLGGGQGGGLDTDTQYF | TGCAGCGTTGACGGCCTCGGAGGGGGTCAGGGAGGTGGGTTGGACACAGATACGCAGTATTTT
TRBJ1-1 | NA | many | TRBV27 | CASSLSNLVAEAFF | TGTGCCAGCAGTTTATCTAATCTTGTCGCTGAAGCTTTCTTT
TRBJ1-4 | TRBD1 | few | TRBV2 | CASSKPDRVGLFF | TGTGCCAGCAGCAAGCCTGACAGGGTTGGACTGTTTTTT